This record covers a single TCR beta chain. The sample belongs to a study of blood T cell repertoires in COVID-19. Looking at the study overall: Donors in the United States, Italy and Spain gave samples during acute or convalescent COVID-19. T cells, B-cell-depleted T cells, or PBMCs supplied cDNA or gDNA.

Original processing methods: Estimates of nucleated cell counts were drawn from the amplification of reference gene primers. This table comes from immunoSEQ multiplex PCR, and its TCRdb copy is limited to in-frame clones, with some not included. That table supplies the V and J calls and clone size; D and trimming were determined from the DNA. The table has 250,000 or so clones, roughly 80% seen once. V lost 1 base and J 2 bases, leaving 10 bases between the germline ends. Germline V gives CDR1 SGHDT, CDR2 YYEEEE. The CDR3 is 16 residues long. The chain uses TRBV5-6 and TRBJ2-6; a possible D gene is TRBD1 (6 bases). The receptor's source is a woman aged 18-29 years with acute or convalescent COVID-19. The sequencing sample was made of peripheral blood. The CDR3 DNA reads as TGTGCCAGCAGCTTGTTATCAGGGGCTGGGGCCAACGTCCTGACTTTC. Translated, it gives CASSLLSGAGANVLTF. The whole variable domain, remainder taken from reference TRBV5-6 and TRBJ2-6, is DAGVTQSPTHLIKTRGQQVTLRCSPKSGHDTVSWYQQALGQGPQFIFQYYEEEERQRGNFPDRFSGHQFPNYSSELNVNALLLGDSALYLCASSLLSGAGANVLTFGAGSRLTVL.